Listed below are T cell receptor beta chains from one sample, sequenced in a study of cytomegalovirus exposure and HLA in healthy donors. Assay: immunoSEQ multiplex PCR; the TCRdb copy retains only in-frame clones and omits some. The sample lists fewer than 200,000 clones; approximately 80% were seen once. The sample comprised PBMCs. These receptors were taken from a young woman in good health and CMV-seronegative. Both conserved end residues are part of each CDR3. Each record gives: clone size, CDR3 length, J gene, D gene, V gene, CDR3 protein, CDR3 DNA. The D gene is left open where the match is weak. Clone size appears in some rows only: once, few, many, or a class for an expanded clone.

size: NA; length: 15; J: TRBJ1-1; D: NA; V: TRBV15; CDR3: CATSPPPQDSPQAFF; DNA: TGTGCCACCAGCCCACCCCCGCAGGACAGCCCGCAAGCTTTCTTT
size: NA; length: 14; J: TRBJ2-5; D: TRBD2; V: TRBV19; CDR3: CASSSGRASETQYF; DNA: TGTGCCAGTAGTAGTGGGAGGGCCAGTGAGACCCAGTACTTC
size: NA; length: 15; J: TRBJ1-1; D: NA; V: TRBV5-4; CDR3: CASSLAPAAGTEAFF; DNA: TGTGCCAGCAGCTTGGCGCCCGCGGCGGGCACTGAAGCTTTCTTT
size: NA; length: 12; J: TRBJ2-5; D: TRBD2; V: TRBV18; CDR3: CASSEGLAGFNF; DNA: TGTGCCAGCTCAGAGGGACTAGCGGGATTCAACTTC
size: NA; length: 14; J: TRBJ2-4; D: NA; V: TRBV29-1; CDR3: CSVERVFDENIQYF; DNA: TGCAGCGTTGAACGGGTTTTTGACGAAAACATTCAGTACTTC
size: NA; length: 15; J: TRBJ2-7; D: NA; V: TRBV27; CDR3: CASRHRPGPLYEQYF; DNA: TGTGCCAGCAGACACCGACCAGGGCCTCTCTACGAGCAGTACTTC
size: once; length: 15; J: TRBJ2-2; D: NA; V: TRBV7-2; CDR3: CASSLGLLNTGELFF; DNA: TGTGCCAGCAGCTTGGGGCTACTAAACACCGGGGAGCTGTTTTTT
size: NA; length: 15; J: TRBJ1-1; D: NA; V: TRBV5-1; CDR3: CASSGGQTYNPEAFF; DNA: TGCGCCAGCAGCGGGGGCCAGACATATAACCCTGAAGCTTTCTTT
size: NA; length: 14; J: TRBJ1-2; D: NA; V: TRBV18; CDR3: CASSPSGTDYGYTF; DNA: TGTGCCAGCTCACCTAGCGGGACGGACTATGGCTACACCTTC
size: NA; length: 16; J: TRBJ2-5; D: NA; V: TRBV5-1; CDR3: CASSLEAVGGQETQYF; DNA: TGCGCCAGCAGCTTGGAAGCCGTGGGGGGCCAAGAGACCCAGTACTTC
size: NA; length: 14; J: TRBJ2-1; D: TRBD1; V: TRBV5-6; CDR3: CASSLANRGNEQFF; DNA: TGTGCCAGCAGCTTGGCCAACAGGGGAAATGAGCAGTTCTTC
size: NA; length: 18; J: TRBJ2-1; D: TRBD2; V: TRBV7-9; CDR3: CASSLVAGGPGLNNEQFF; DNA: TGTGCCAGCAGCTTAGTAGCGGGAGGACCGGGTTTGAACAATGAGCAGTTCTTC
size: NA; length: 14; J: TRBJ1-5; D: NA; V: TRBV6-6; CDR3: CASTRGGFNQPQHF; DNA: TGTGCCAGCACCAGAGGGGGATTCAATCAGCCCCAGCATTTT
size: NA; length: 13; J: TRBJ2-3; D: TRBD1; V: TRBV15; CDR3: CATSRLGGTGQYF; DNA: TGTGCCACCAGCAGGCTTGGGGGGACAGGGCAGTATTTT
size: NA; length: 16; J: TRBJ1-5; D: NA; V: TRBV18; CDR3: CASSPSLAGSNQPQHF; DNA: TGTGCCAGCTCACCAAGCCTCGCTGGTAGCAATCAGCCCCAGCATTTT
size: NA; length: 14; J: TRBJ2-5; D: NA; V: TRBV28; CDR3: CASSLKWTPETQYF; DNA: TGTGCCAGCAGTTTGAAGTGGACTCCAGAGACCCAGTACTTC
size: NA; length: 15; J: TRBJ2-4; D: TRBD1; V: TRBV5-4; CDR3: CASSSGDRTKNIQYF; DNA: TGTGCCAGCAGCTCGGGGGACAGGACCAAAAACATTCAGTACTTC
size: few; length: 15; J: TRBJ2-7; D: NA; V: TRBV6-6; CDR3: CASSYSGDSSYEQYF; DNA: TGTGCCAGCAGTTACTCGGGGGACTCAAGCTACGAGCAGTACTTC
size: NA; length: 11; J: TRBJ1-1; D: NA; V: TRBV30; CDR3: CAWSRGQRAFF; DNA: TGTGCCTGGAGTAGGGGCCAGAGAGCTTTCTTT
size: NA; length: 15; J: TRBJ1-1; D: NA; V: TRBV5-1; CDR3: CASRARAGSNTEAFF; DNA: TGCGCCAGCCGAGCTCGAGCGGGTTCGAACACTGAAGCTTTCTTT
size: NA; length: 16; J: TRBJ2-3; D: TRBD2; V: TRBV5-1; CDR3: CASSLGGLAATDTQYF; DNA: TGCGCCAGCAGCTTGGGGGGACTAGCGGCCACAGATACGCAGTATTTT
size: NA; length: 14; J: TRBJ2-1; D: NA; V: TRBV18; CDR3: CASSLPLGDNEQFF; DNA: TGTGCCAGCTCACTGCCGCTAGGTGATAACGAGCAGTTCTTC
size: NA; length: 15; J: TRBJ2-7; D: TRBD2; V: TRBV2; CDR3: CASSPGLAGHIEQYF; DNA: TGTGCCAGCAGTCCTGGACTAGCGGGACATATCGAGCAGTACTTC
size: NA; length: 18; J: TRBJ2-6; D: NA; V: TRBV7-6; CDR3: CASSVQGGGHSGANVLTF; DNA: TGTGCCAGCAGCGTTCAGGGAGGCGGGCACTCTGGGGCCAACGTCCTGACTTTC
size: NA; length: 16; J: TRBJ1-5; D: TRBD1; V: TRBV28; CDR3: CASSLGLQGASQPQHF; DNA: TGTGCCAGCAGTTTAGGTCTTCAGGGGGCTTCTCAGCCCCAGCATTTT
size: NA; length: 16; J: TRBJ2-1; D: NA; V: TRBV11-3; CDR3: CASSPELVTSYNEQFF; DNA: TGTGCCAGCAGCCCGGAACTAGTAACTTCCTACAATGAGCAGTTCTTC
size: NA; length: 14; J: TRBJ2-1; D: NA; V: TRBV6-5; CDR3: CASSLGQFYNEQFF; DNA: TGTGCCAGCAGTTTAGGACAGTTCTACAATGAGCAGTTCTTC
size: NA; length: 16; J: TRBJ1-1; D: NA; V: TRBV19; CDR3: CANPPTGLVRGPEAFF; DNA: TGTGCTAACCCCCCCACAGGGTTGGTAAGGGGACCGGAAGCTTTCTTT
size: NA; length: 16; J: TRBJ2-1; D: TRBD2; V: TRBV11-2; CDR3: CASSPQAGGPSGEQFF; DNA: TGTGCCAGCAGCCCCCAAGCGGGAGGCCCGAGTGGTGAGCAGTTCTTC
size: few; length: 15; J: TRBJ2-3; D: NA; V: TRBV4-1; CDR3: CASSYPQIGVDTQYF; DNA: TGCGCCAGCAGCTACCCTCAAATAGGGGTTGATACGCAGTATTTT
size: NA; length: 15; J: TRBJ2-1; D: NA; V: TRBV11-1; CDR3: CASSRGLAWYNEQFF; DNA: TGTGCCAGCAGCCGGGGGTTAGCGTGGTACAATGAGCAGTTCTTC
size: NA; length: 12; J: TRBJ1-2; D: NA; V: TRBV30; CDR3: CAWSVVGAGYTF; DNA: TGTGCCTGGAGTGTCGTGGGGGCTGGCTACACCTTC
size: once; length: 19; J: TRBJ1-1; D: TRBD1; V: TRBV7-3; CDR3: CASSQFPGQGYRNITEAFF; DNA: TGTGCCAGCAGCCAATTTCCGGGACAGGGGTATAGGAATATCACTGAAGCTTTCTTT